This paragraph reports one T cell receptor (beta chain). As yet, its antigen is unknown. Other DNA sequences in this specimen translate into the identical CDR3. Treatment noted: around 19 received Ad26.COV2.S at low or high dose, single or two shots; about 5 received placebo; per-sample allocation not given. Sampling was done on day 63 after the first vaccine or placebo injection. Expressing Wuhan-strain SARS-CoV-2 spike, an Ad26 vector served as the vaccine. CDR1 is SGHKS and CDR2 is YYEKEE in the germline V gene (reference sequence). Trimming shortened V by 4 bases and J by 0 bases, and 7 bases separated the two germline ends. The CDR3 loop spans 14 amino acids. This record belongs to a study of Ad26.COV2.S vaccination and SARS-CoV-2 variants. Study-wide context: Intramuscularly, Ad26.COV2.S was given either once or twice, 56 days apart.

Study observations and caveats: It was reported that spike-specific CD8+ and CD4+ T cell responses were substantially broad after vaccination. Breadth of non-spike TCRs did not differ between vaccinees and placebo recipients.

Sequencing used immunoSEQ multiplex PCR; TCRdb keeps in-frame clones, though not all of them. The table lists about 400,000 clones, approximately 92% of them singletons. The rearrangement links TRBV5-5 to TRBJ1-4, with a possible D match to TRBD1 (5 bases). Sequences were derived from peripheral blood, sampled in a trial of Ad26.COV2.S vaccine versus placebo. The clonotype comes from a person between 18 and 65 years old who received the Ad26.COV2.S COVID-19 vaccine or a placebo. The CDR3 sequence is CASSLTATNEKLFF. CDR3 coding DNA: TGTGCCAGCAGCCTGACAGCAACTAATGAAAAACTGTTTTTT.